The next 16 T cell receptor beta chains were all read from a single sample in a study of blood T cell dynamics during melanoma immunotherapy. This sample's time point: pre-treatment baseline. Produced via immunoSEQ multiplex PCR; TCRdb's table is partial and in-frame only. The sample consists of around 540 clones, roughly 87% of them appearing once. Here the sequenced sample was blood, taken from a patient treated with checkpoint blockade. These receptors all stem from a human donor with melanoma. Some clones in this sample may be carry-over from other donors' samples.

The V and J genes are TRBV7-9 and TRBJ2-5; 9 bases agree with TRBD2. The V segment lost 1 base and the J segment 5 bases; nucleotides outside the gene matches: 8. The CDR3 is 16 residues long. CDR1 SEHNR and CDR2 FQNEAQ come from the germline V gene (reference sequence). The CDR3 loop is CASSLDLAGWAETQYF. Here the CDR3 DNA reads TGTGCCAGCAGCTTAGATCTAGCGGGGTGGGCTGAGACCCAGTACTTC.

This clone has a single count. The chain joins TRBV5-1 to TRBJ2-1; D gene ambiguous. V lost 5 bases, J lost 6 bases, and 21 bases lay in between. This CDR3 spans 16 amino acids. The germline V gene encodes CDR1 SGHRS and CDR2 YFSETQ. DNA for the CDR3: TGCGCCAGCAGTCTTGCTGGCTCCTTTAAATTCAATGAGCAGTTCTTC. Its translation is CASSLAGSFKFNEQFF.

The genes are TRBV19 and TRBJ2-7; 9 bases agree with TRBD1. The CDR3 length is 16 residues. Germline CDR1 reads LNHDA; CDR2 reads SQIVND (reference sequence). Trimming removed 1 base from V and 1 base from J; junction bases left unmatched: 5. The CDR3 reads CASSIAGDRASYEQYF. The CDR3 region has the DNA TGTGCCAGTAGTATAGCAGGGGACAGGGCGTCCTACGAGCAGTACTTC.

The CDR3 DNA reads TGCGCCAGCAGCCAAGATAAATTCGGGGGGCAGTTCTTC. Protein sequence: CASSQDKFGGQFF. The chain couples TRBV4-3 to TRBJ2-1; a possible D gene is TRBD2 (6 bases). V lost 0 bases and J lost 12, with 12 bases in between. The germline V gene encodes CDR1 LGHNA and CDR2 YSLEER. The CDR3 runs 13 residues.

This chain uses TRBV29-1 with TRBJ1-1; D is unresolved. The CDR3 contains 14 residues. Germline V gene lookup returns CDR1 SQVTM and CDR2 ANQGSEA. V lost 3 bases, J lost 1 base, and 12 bases lay in between. The CDR3 nucleotides are TGCAGCGTTGACATTGGCGGCGCGAACACTGAAGCTTTCTTT. It codes for CSVDIGGANTEAFF.

This clone is hyperexpanded. The chain has TRBV27 and TRBJ2-7; possible D gene TRBD1, 5 bases. With 2 bases removed from V and 3 bases from J, the gap between germline ends came to 11 bases. The CDR3 loop spans 14 amino acids. The germline V gene encodes CDR1 MNHEY and CDR2 SMNVEV (reference sequence). DNA of the CDR3: TGTGCCAGCAGTTTAGGGCAGGGTGACTACGAGCAGTACTTC. Protein sequence: CASSLGQGDYEQYF.

This clone has just a few counts. The J gene is TRBJ1-1, the V gene TRBV30, with D tentatively TRBD1 (5 bases). Trimming removed 2 bases from V and 7 bases from J, with 14 bases in between. This CDR3 is built from 13 residues. Germline lookup yields CDR1 GTSNPN and CDR2 SVGIG (reference sequence). For the CDR3, the DNA is TGTGCCTGGAGTCCGGGGGTGATTTATGAAGCTTTCTTT. Protein: CAWSPGVIYEAFF.

This clone was found once. This sequence joins TRBV5-1 and TRBJ2-5; D tentatively fits TRBD1 or TRBD2 (5 bases each). This CDR3 has 17 residues. Germline V gene data show CDR1 as SGHRS and CDR2 as YFSETQ. V was pared by 5 bases and J by 7 bases, with 27 bases between. The CDR3 DNA sequence: TGCGCCAGCAGTCAGCATCTCCTAGCTCTCCCAGGGAGGACCCAGTACTTC. Its protein is CASSQHLLALPGRTQYF.

This chain connects TRBV28 to TRBJ1-5; weak D call: TRBD1 (5 bases). V was shortened by 3 bases and J by 3 bases, with 12 bases between the two germline ends. CDR3 length: 15 residues. Germline-derived CDR1 and CDR2 are MDHEN and SYDVKM. The CDR3, as DNA: TGTGCCAGCAGTTTTTCAGGGCGGCACAATCAGCCCCAGCATTTT. It codes for CASSFSGRHNQPQHF.

The chain carries TRBV6-6 and TRBJ2-5; a weak D match, TRBD2 (6 bases). Germline V lookup: CDR1 MNHNY, CDR2 SVGAGI (reference sequence). V was cut by 4 bases and J by 7 bases, with 13 bases left in between. This CDR3 is built from 13 residues. For the CDR3, the DNA is TGTGCCAGCAGTTTCGGGACTGGTAGGACCCAGTACTTC. Its protein product is CASSFGTGRTQYF.

The V and J genes are TRBV7-5 and TRBJ2-1. TRBV7-5 is described as a pseudogene. This CDR3 comprises 19 residues. CDR3 sequence: CARSLVGRVTVRGDNEQFF. In DNA form, the CDR3 reads TGTGCCAGAAGCTTAGTAGGAAGGGTGACAGTGAGGGGGGACAATGAGCAGTTCTTC.

The J gene is TRBJ2-6, the V gene TRBV19; possibly TRBD2 for D (6 bases). CDR3 size: 16 residues. Trimming shortened V by 3 bases and J by 0 bases, and 9 bases separated the two germline ends. Germline V gene lookup returns CDR1 LNHDA and CDR2 SQIVND (reference sequence). CDR3 protein: CASSIQGGSGANVLTF. The CDR3 nucleotides are TGTGCCAGTAGTATTCAGGGAGGCTCTGGGGCCAACGTCCTGACTTTC. Looking up the rest from reference TRBV19 and TRBJ2-6 gives the full variable domain: DGGITQSPKYLFRKEGQNVTLSCEQNLNHDAMYWYRQDPGQGLRLIYYSQIVNDFQKGDIAEGYSVSREKKESFPLTVTSAQKNPTAFYLCASSIQGGSGANVLTFGAGSRLTVL.

This clone was observed a single time. The chain carries TRBV7-8 and TRBJ1-2; 7 bases map to TRBD1. Losses at the gene ends were 0 bases for V and 13 bases for J; bases not matched to a gene: 8. Germline loops: CDR1 SGHVS, CDR2 FQNEAQ. This CDR3 has 13 residues. CDR3 loop: CASSLALGQPLTF. The CDR3 coding sequence is TGTGCCAGCAGCTTAGCGCTGGGACAGCCGCTCACCTTC.

The chain recombines TRBV4-2 with TRBJ2-5; D remains unclear. Trimming took off 3 bases at V and 4 bases at J, with 15 bases between the two ends. Germline values: CDR1 LGHNA, CDR2 YNFKEQ. The CDR3 runs to 15 residues. CDR3: CASSQELMGRETQYF. The CDR3 nucleotides are TGTGCCAGCAGCCAGGAACTAATGGGTAGAGAGACCCAGTACTTC.

The chain uses TRBV5-6 and TRBJ1-5; 8 positions match TRBD1. Per the germline V gene, CDR1 is SGHDT and CDR2 is YYEEEE. The CDR3 consists of 14 residues. Unmatched junction bases numbered 5, after V lost 4 bases and J lost 5 bases. This CDR3 is CASSHGQGYQPQHF. CDR3 bases: TGTGCCAGCAGCCACGGACAGGGTTATCAGCCCCAGCATTTT.

V and J are TRBV28 and TRBJ2-1, with D unclear. Germline CDR1 reads MDHEN; CDR2 reads SYDVKM. The ends were cut back, 4 bases at V and 4 bases at J, with 20 bases in the middle. This CDR3 is 17 amino acids long. CDR3 bases: TGTGCCAGCAGTTCCTCCCCCGGACGCCCCCCATACAATGAGCAGTTCTTC. Translation gives CASSSSPGRPPYNEQFF.